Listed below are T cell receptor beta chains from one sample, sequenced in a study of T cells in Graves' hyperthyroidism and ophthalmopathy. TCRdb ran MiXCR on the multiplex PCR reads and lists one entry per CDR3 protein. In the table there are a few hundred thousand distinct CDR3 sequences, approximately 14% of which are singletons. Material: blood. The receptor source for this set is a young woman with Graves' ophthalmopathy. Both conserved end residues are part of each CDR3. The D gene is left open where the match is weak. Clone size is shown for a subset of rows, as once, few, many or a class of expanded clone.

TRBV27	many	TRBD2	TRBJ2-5	CASSTGWRGGKWETQYF	TGTGCCAGCTCTACGGGGTGGCGGGGGGGCAAATGGGAGACCCAGTACTTC
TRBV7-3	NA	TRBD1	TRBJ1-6	CASSLDAGTGRSPLHF	TGTGCCAGCAGCTTGGATGCCGGGACAGGTAGATCACCCCTCCACTTT
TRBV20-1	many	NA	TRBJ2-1	CSASDPRPTSYNEQFF	TGCAGTGCTAGTGATCCCCGACCCACCTCCTACAATGAGCAGTTCTTC
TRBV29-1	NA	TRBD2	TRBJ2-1	CSVEDLGLAGGISYNEQFF	TGCAGCGTTGAAGATCTCGGGCTAGCGGGGGGAATTTCCTACAATGAGCAGTTCTTC
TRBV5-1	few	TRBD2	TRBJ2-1	CASSLLLRGGRNEQFF	TGCGCCAGCAGCTTGTTACTGCGGGGGGGCAGGAATGAGCAGTTCTTC
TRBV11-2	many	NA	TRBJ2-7	CASRKIPGRIYEQYF	TGTGCCAGCAGAAAAATACCGGGACGTATATACGAGCAGTACTTC
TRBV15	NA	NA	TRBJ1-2	CATSRVEGSYGYTF	TGTGCCACCAGCAGAGTTGAGGGGTCCTATGGCTACACCTTC
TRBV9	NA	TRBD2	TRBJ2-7	CASSVGTSGDYEQYF	TGTGCCAGCAGCGTAGGAACTAGCGGGGACTACGAGCAGTACTTC
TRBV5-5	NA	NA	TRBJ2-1	CASSRDQGTMSWGQFF	TGTGCCAGCAGCCGGGATCAGGGAACAATGAGCTGGGGGCAGTTCTTC
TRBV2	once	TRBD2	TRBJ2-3	CASRTSSGGTDTQYF	TGTGCCAGCAGAACCTCTAGCGGGGGCACAGATACGCAGTATTTT
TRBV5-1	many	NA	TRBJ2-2	CATATYENTGELFF	TGCGCCACCGCCACTTATGAGAACACCGGGGAGCTGTTTTTT
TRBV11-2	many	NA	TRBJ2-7	CASSQGTYEQYF	TGTGCCAGCAGCCAGGGAACCTACGAGCAGTACTTC
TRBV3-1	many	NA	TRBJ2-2	CASSRTGTPQTGELFF	TGTGCCAGCAGCAGAACCGGGACTCCTCAGACCGGGGAGCTGTTTTTT
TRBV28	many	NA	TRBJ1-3	CASSFPSAGNTIYF	TGTGCCAGCAGTTTTCCTTCGGCTGGAAACACCATATATTTT
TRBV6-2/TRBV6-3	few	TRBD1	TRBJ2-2	CASTTGGYTGELFF	TGTGCCAGCACGACAGGGGGATACACCGGGGAGCTGTTTTTT
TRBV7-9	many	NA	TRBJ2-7	CASSPGDLQYEQYF	TGTGCCAGCAGCCCCGGGGACTTACAATACGAGCAGTACTTC
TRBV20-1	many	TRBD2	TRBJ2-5	CSARDGRGETQYF	TGCAGTGCTAGAGATGGGCGGGGGGAGACCCAGTACTTC
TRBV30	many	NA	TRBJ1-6	CACISSPSYNSPLHF	TGTGCCTGCATCTCCAGCCCCTCCTATAATTCACCCCTCCACTTT
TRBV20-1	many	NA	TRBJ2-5	CSASWDVETQYF	TGCAGTGCTAGTTGGGATGTGGAGACCCAGTACTTC
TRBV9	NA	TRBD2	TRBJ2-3	CASSVVLAGSDTQYF	TGTGCCAGCAGCGTAGTTCTAGCGGGGTCGGATACGCAGTATTTT
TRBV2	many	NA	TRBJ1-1	CASSAVTEAFF	TGTGCCAGCAGTGCCGTCACGGAAGCTTTCTTT
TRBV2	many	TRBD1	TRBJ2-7	CASSEGRGIYEQYF	TGTGCCAGCAGTGAGGGCAGGGGGATCTACGAGCAGTACTTC
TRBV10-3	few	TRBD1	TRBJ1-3	CAIGDSSPSGNTIYF	TGTGCCATCGGGGACAGTTCCCCTTCTGGAAACACCATATATTTT
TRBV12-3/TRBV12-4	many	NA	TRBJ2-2	CASRRGAKRDTGELFF	TGTGCCAGCCGACGCGGGGCGAAAAGGGACACCGGGGAGCTGTTTTTT
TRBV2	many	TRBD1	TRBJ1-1	CASSASDRVTEAFF	TGTGCCAGCAGTGCGAGTGACAGGGTAACTGAAGCTTTCTTT
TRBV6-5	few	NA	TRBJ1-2	CASSFSRTERYGYTF	TGTGCCAGCAGTTTCTCCCGGACGGAGAGATATGGCTACACCTTC
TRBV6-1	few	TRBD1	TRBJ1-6	CASRRQGQSPLHF	TGTGCCAGCAGAAGACAGGGACAATCACCCCTCCACTTT
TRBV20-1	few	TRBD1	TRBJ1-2	CSADRTGVFFGYTF	TGCAGTGCGGACCGAACAGGGGTGTTCTTTGGCTACACCTTC